This T cell receptor beta chain appears in the sequencing data of a study of blood T cells in healthy people across ages. In this sample, this clonotype turned up a few times. Together with a sample-barcoded 5' primer, a J-beta primer mix was included in a second PCR lasting roughly 7 to 11 cycles. In TCRdb, the 5' RACE reads were re-called with MiXCR into one record per CDR3 protein. The repertoire holds hundreds of thousands of distinct CDR3 sequences, with roughly 20% as singletons. Germline CDR1 reads SGHRS; CDR2 reads YFSETQ. With 4 bases clipped from V and 4 bases from J, the junction kept 4 bases outside the gene matches. The CDR3 is 14 amino acids.

V usage is TRBV5-1 and J usage is TRBJ2-7; 11 bases agree with TRBD2. The sequenced material came from blood. This TCR came from a man between 65 and 79 years old in good health. Here the CDR3 DNA reads TGCGCCAGCAGCATAGCGGGAGGGCCTTACGAGCAGTACTTC. Its translation: CASSIAGGPYEQYF.